These 10 T cell receptor beta chains were sequenced from one sample in a study of human T cells and chemical hapten exposure. As for time point: patch test 1, 2 weeks after DPC sensitization. Treatment here: therapeutic diphenylcyclopropenone sensitization with weekly scalp DPC. TCRdb recomputed calls from the RACE reads with MiXCR, one row per CDR3 protein. This sample has about 110,000 distinct CDR3 sequences, with 9.5% to 11% found just once. The material sequenced was whole blood, taken in connection with sensitization to the hapten diphenylcyclopropenone (DPC). The receptor set was obtained from a woman aged 40 to 49 with alopecia areata. Some clones in this sample may be carry-over from other donors' samples.

This clonotype occurred a few times. V is TRBV5-1 and J is TRBJ2-5, with 9 bases aligning to TRBD1. Germline CDR1 reads SGHRS; CDR2 reads YFSETQ. The CDR3 length is 17 residues. V trimming: 2 bases; J trimming: 0 bases; junction bases outside the gene matches: 8. The CDR3 DNA sequence: TGCGCCAGCAGCTTCCGGGACAGGGCCAAGAACCAAGAGACCCAGTACTTC. Amino acids: CASSFRDRAKNQETQYF.

This clonotype was found many times. In DNA, the CDR3 is TGTGCCAGCAGCTGGGCTAGCGGCTACACAGATACGCAGTATTTT. Translation: CASSWASGYTDTQYF. V is TRBV5-4 and J is TRBJ2-3; 7 bases fit TRBD2. CDR3 size: 15 residues. Germline V lookup: CDR1 SGHNT, CDR2 YYREEE (reference sequence). Unmatched junction bases numbered 6, after V lost 3 bases and J lost 2 bases.

This clonotype showed up just a few times. The rearrangement joins TRBV7-2 to TRBJ2-7; D not certain. This CDR3 spans 13 amino acids. The V gene lost 2 bases and the J gene lost 2 bases, with 7 bases spanning the gap. Germline CDR1 is SGHTA and CDR2 is FQGNSA. The CDR3 sequence is CASSLYGPYEQYF. CDR3 nucleotides: TGTGCCAGCAGCTTATACGGACCCTACGAGCAGTACTTC.

This clonotype was seen a few times. This sequence joins TRBV20-1 and TRBJ2-3; 10 bases are a match to TRBD1. The CDR3 loop spans 14 amino acids. CDR1 and CDR2 (germline): DFQATT, SNEGSKA (reference sequence). Losses at the gene ends were 1 base for V and 4 bases for J; bases not matched to a gene: 2. The CDR3 reads CSARAGQGADTQYF. CDR3 sequence (DNA): TGCAGTGCTAGAGCAGGACAGGGGGCAGATACGCAGTATTTT.

V and J are TRBV7-2 and TRBJ2-1; 7 nucleotides align to TRBD1. The CDR3 is made up of 19 amino acids. The V and J ends lost 4 bases and 7 bases, in that order; junction bases with no gene match: 22. Germline CDR1 and CDR2: SGHTA and FQGNSA. CDR3 sequence: CASSSIIDRDQLWSNEQFF. As DNA, the CDR3 is TGTGCCAGCAGCTCGATTATCGACAGGGACCAACTATGGTCAAATGAGCAGTTCTTC.

J is TRBJ1-1 and V is TRBV9; D gene unclear. The CDR3 covers 13 residues. Between the trimmed V and J ends, which lost 7 bases and 0 bases, there was a span of 10 bases. Germline CDR1 is SGDLS and CDR2 is YYNGEE. CDR3 coding DNA: TGTGCCAGCGGCTACACGGTGAACACTGAAGCTTTCTTT. Translation: CASGYTVNTEAFF.

This clonotype showed up many times. The rearrangement uses TRBV6-2 or TRBV6-3 and TRBJ1-2; D call uncertain. The CDR3 is made up of 13 amino acids. Germline-derived CDR1 and CDR2 are MNHEY and SVGEGT. The V and J ends lost 6 bases and 9 bases respectively, with 17 bases between them. CDR3 nucleotides: TGTGCCAGCAGCATGGGAGGATTACGGCGCTACACCTTC. This gives the protein CASSMGGLRRYTF.

This clonotype has at least ten counts. V usage is TRBV12-3 or TRBV12-4 and J usage is TRBJ2-5; D might be TRBD1 (6 bases). V lost 6 bases to trimming and J lost 9 bases, with 17 bases between them. The CDR3 is made up of 13 amino acids. In nucleotides, the CDR3 is TGTGCCAGCAGCCCCGGGACATCCGGGGCCCAGTACTTC. It codes for CASSPGTSGAQYF.

The chain employs TRBV6-1 and TRBJ1-5; TRBD1 is a possible D gene (5 bases). CDR3 length equals 14 residues. Trimming left V 6 bases short and J 8 bases short, with 17 bases between. CDR1 is MNHNS, CDR2 SASEGT, per germline. This CDR3 reads CASSTQGIGEPQHF. In DNA form, the CDR3 reads TGTGCCAGCAGCACACAAGGGATAGGGGAGCCCCAGCATTTT.

This chain uses TRBV29-1 with TRBJ2-7; D gene unclear. CDR1 SQVTM and CDR2 ANQGSEA come from the germline V gene. V lost 3 bases and J lost 5, with 8 bases in between. The CDR3 covers 11 residues. The DNA for the CDR3 is TGCAGCGTTGATAGAGGCCACGAGCAGTACTTC. This codes for CSVDRGHEQYF.